Listed here is a single T cell receptor (beta chain). The antigen is undetermined. Unique molecular identifiers featured in each of the TCR beta cDNA libraries. Some 500,000 cDNA molecules were recovered from an input of 1 to 10 million T cells. One entry per CDR3 protein results from TCRdb running MiXCR on the PCR reads. The sample has almost 700,000 distinct CDR3 sequences, 59% seen once. CDR1 and CDR2 from the germline V gene are MNHEY and SVGEGT. V dropped 5 bases and J dropped 10; count of bases not matched to a gene: 19. The CDR3 runs 18 residues. This sample was included in a study of post-analysis software for immune sequencing data. Looking at the study overall: Relapsing-remitting, secondary progressive and progressive-relapsing forms of multiple sclerosis all featured among disease courses. Study conclusions and caveats: Compared with controls, patients had more of roughly five TRBV segments, including TRBV5-6, TRBV5-1 and TRBV20-1. Significantly decreased normalized Chao1 diversity was recorded for multiple sclerosis patients relative to controls.

Specimen: blood. The rearrangement links TRBV6-2 or TRBV6-3 to TRBJ1-6; 8 bases fit TRBD1. The sequence came from a girl aged 2 to 10 with multiple sclerosis. CDR3 sequence: CASSPPGQGPFLSSPLHF. The DNA for the CDR3 is TGTGCCAGCAGTCCCCCCGGACAGGGACCTTTTCTCAGCTCACCCCTCCACTTT.